A selection of T cell receptor beta chains follows, all from one sample in a study of blood T cell repertoires in COVID-19. Data came from immunoSEQ multiplex PCR; TCRdb stores just in-frame clones and leaves some out. The data hold 150,000 to 180,000 clones, with 65% to 85% observed a single time. Input material: peripheral blood. These receptors were obtained from a woman aged 80 or over with acute or convalescent COVID-19. CDR3s include the opening cysteine and the closing phenylalanine or tryptophan. The size field is filled for only some rows; it gives once, few, many or a size class.

size: NA; length: 15; V: TRBV4-3; CDR3: CASSQEWTGDTEAFF
size: NA; length: 15; V: TRBV9; CDR3: CASSSRQIYQETQYF
size: NA; length: 13; V: TRBV29-1; CDR3: CSVEAVENTEAFF
size: once; length: 19; V: TRBV7-8; CDR3: CASSSRTSGRAVAKNIQYF
size: NA; length: 14; V: TRBV3-1/TRBV3-2; CDR3: CASSRQVMNTEAFF
size: NA; length: 18; V: TRBV7-9; CDR3: CASSLGPSGRGEKETQYF
size: few; length: 17; V: TRBV24-1; CDR3: CATSDSRDRGSHYGYTF
size: NA; length: 16; V: TRBV6-5; CDR3: CASSYRGSGKAYEQYF
size: NA; length: 15; V: TRBV18; CDR3: CASSPGQGKTYEQYF
size: NA; length: 12; V: TRBV9; CDR3: CASGQGGYEQYF
size: NA; length: 15; V: TRBV7-8; CDR3: CASSLETGGTYTQYF
size: few; length: 13; V: TRBV5-1; CDR3: CASGTGQPTEAFF
size: NA; length: 17; V: TRBV7-9; CDR3: CASSEPFRRESTDTQYF
size: NA; length: 15; V: TRBV18; CDR3: CASSPLGQGSSPLHF
size: few; length: 14; V: TRBV7-6; CDR3: CASGKGVTTDTQYF
size: few; length: 13; V: TRBV7-3; CDR3: CASSLGEDTEAFF
size: NA; length: 13; V: TRBV2; CDR3: CASRHDRGYGQYF
size: NA; length: 14; V: TRBV18; CDR3: CASSGDRLNTEAFF
size: NA; length: 12; V: TRBV19; CDR3: CASSITGAEQFF
size: NA; length: 13; V: TRBV12-3/TRBV12-4; CDR3: CASRFNREGEAFF
size: few; length: 12; V: TRBV5-5; CDR3: CASDSGGTEAFF
size: NA; length: 15; V: TRBV6-5; CDR3: CASSPLGSLNEKLFF
size: NA; length: 16; V: TRBV5-4; CDR3: CASSNRDRGRTDTQYF
size: once; length: 14; V: TRBV27; CDR3: CASRPWTDNSPLHF
size: NA; length: 13; V: TRBV5-6; CDR3: CASDLRGNSPLHF
size: NA; length: 12; V: TRBV12-3/TRBV12-4; CDR3: CASAGQGYEQYF
size: NA; length: 16; V: TRBV19; CDR3: CASSGGLAGGVGELFF
size: NA; length: 14; V: TRBV18; CDR3: CASSTEGPTDTQYF
size: once; length: 14; V: TRBV5-6; CDR3: CASSLGDRNTEAFF
size: NA; length: 14; V: TRBV5-1; CDR3: CASSLDRSLGELFF
size: NA; length: 13; V: TRBV6-5; CDR3: CASGASLADTQYF
size: NA; length: 17; V: TRBV19; CDR3: CASRGGWQATDDTEAFF
size: once; length: 14; V: TRBV28; CDR3: CASSLQGAFYGYTF
size: few; length: 15; V: TRBV18; CDR3: CASSPPMRVDTEAFF
size: NA; length: 14; V: TRBV19; CDR3: CASNGPLDRDSYTF
size: NA; length: 13; V: TRBV9; CDR3: CASSQGTVVGYTF
size: NA; length: 15; V: TRBV18; CDR3: CASSPSSGSTGELFF
size: once; length: 13; V: TRBV7-9; CDR3: CASRRRAGETQYF
size: NA; length: 17; V: TRBV9; CDR3: CASSVGLGRLGPGELFF
size: NA; length: 17; V: TRBV7-2; CDR3: CASSLKILAGVADTQYF
size: NA; length: 15; V: TRBV18; CDR3: CASSPTIGGADEQYF
size: NA; length: 15; V: TRBV5-1; CDR3: CASTQASGVTYEQYF
size: NA; length: 16; V: TRBV11-2; CDR3: CASSLGLGGAIEKLFF
size: once; length: 14; V: TRBV5-1; CDR3: CASSLDSSTYEQYF
size: once; length: 15; V: TRBV7-9; CDR3: CASSPLAGATYEQYF
size: NA; length: 16; V: TRBV9; CDR3: CASSVWDRPINSPLHF
size: NA; length: 14; V: TRBV5-6; CDR3: CASSFRVNNYGYTF
size: NA; length: 14; V: TRBV6-5; CDR3: CASTIAGGNAEAFF
size: NA; length: 14; V: TRBV14; CDR3: CASSPQQGFSPLHF
size: many; length: 16; V: TRBV6-5; CDR3: CASSYSSGGATGELFF
size: few; length: 13; V: TRBV5-5; CDR3: CASSLRGRTEAFF
size: NA; length: 19; V: TRBV14; CDR3: CASSQGLPGPTGRIYEQYF
size: NA; length: 12; V: TRBV19; CDR3: CASRAGVTEAFF
size: NA; length: 15; V: TRBV7-8; CDR3: CASSFLLADGPIEFF
size: NA; length: 19; V: TRBV20-1; CDR3: CSASVDSRVYYESTDTQYF
size: once; length: 13; V: TRBV7-9; CDR3: CASSLGEERGYTF
size: NA; length: 17; V: TRBV4-1; CDR3: CASSQDFFGTWDEKLFF
size: once; length: 16; V: TRBV4-2; CDR3: CASRQRKGQGTYGYTF
size: NA; length: 14; V: TRBV9; CDR3: CASRAGIYTGELFF